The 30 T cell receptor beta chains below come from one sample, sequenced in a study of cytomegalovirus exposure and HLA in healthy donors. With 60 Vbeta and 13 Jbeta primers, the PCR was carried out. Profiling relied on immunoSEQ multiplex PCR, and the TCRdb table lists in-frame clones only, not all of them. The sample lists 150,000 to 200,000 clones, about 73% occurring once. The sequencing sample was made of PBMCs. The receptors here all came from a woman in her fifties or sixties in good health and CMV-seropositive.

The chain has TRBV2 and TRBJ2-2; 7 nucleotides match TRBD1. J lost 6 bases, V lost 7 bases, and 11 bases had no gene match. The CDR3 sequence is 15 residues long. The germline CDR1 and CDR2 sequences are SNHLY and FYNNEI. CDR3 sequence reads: CASTRDSPLAGELFF. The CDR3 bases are TGTGCCAGCACCCGGGACAGCCCTCTCGCCGGGGAGCTGTTTTTT.

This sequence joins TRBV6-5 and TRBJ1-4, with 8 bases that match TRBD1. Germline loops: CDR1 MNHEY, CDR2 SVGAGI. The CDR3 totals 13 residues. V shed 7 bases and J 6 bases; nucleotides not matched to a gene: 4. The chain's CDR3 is CASTDREYEKLFF. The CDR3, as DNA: TGTGCCAGCACGGACAGGGAGTATGAAAAACTGTTTTTT.

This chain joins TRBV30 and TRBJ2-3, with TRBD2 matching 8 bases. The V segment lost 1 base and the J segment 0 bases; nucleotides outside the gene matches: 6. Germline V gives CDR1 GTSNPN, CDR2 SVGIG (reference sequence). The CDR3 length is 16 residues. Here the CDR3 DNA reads TGTGCCTGGAGTGACGACGAGCGGGGGAGCACAGATACGCAGTATTTT. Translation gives CAWSDDERGSTDTQYF.

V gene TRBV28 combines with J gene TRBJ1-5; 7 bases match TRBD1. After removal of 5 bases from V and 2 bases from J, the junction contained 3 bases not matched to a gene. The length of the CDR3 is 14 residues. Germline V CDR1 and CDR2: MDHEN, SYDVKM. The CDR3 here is CASSPQGGNQPQHF. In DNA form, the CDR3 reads TGTGCCAGCAGTCCGCAGGGGGGCAATCAGCCCCAGCATTTT.

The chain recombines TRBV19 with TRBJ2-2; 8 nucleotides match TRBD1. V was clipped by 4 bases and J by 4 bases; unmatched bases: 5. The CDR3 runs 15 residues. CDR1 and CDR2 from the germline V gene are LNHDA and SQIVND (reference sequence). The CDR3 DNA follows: TGTGCCAGTAGTAAGGACAGGGTGGGCACCGGGGAGCTGTTTTTT. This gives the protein CASSKDRVGTGELFF.

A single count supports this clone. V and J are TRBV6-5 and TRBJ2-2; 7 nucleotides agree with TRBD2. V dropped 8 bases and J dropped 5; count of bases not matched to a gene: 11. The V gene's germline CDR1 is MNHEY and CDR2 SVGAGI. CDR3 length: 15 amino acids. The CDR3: CASQRLATKTGELFF. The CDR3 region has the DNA TGTGCCAGCCAACGACTAGCCACTAAGACCGGGGAGCTGTTTTTT.

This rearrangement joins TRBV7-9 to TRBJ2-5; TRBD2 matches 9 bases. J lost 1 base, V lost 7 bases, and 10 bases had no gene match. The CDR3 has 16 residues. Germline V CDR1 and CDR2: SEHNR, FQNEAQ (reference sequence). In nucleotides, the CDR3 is TGTGCCAGCACCCAATTAGGTAGCGGGGGCCAAGAGACCCAGTACTTC. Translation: CASTQLGSGGQETQYF.

CDR3 sequence reads: CASSLGLTGDTQYF. In DNA, the CDR3 is TGTGCCAGCAGCTTAGGACTGACTGGAGATACGCAGTATTTT. The chain combines TRBV7-8 with TRBJ2-3; no firm D call. The CDR3 has 14 amino acids. CDR1 and CDR2 (germline): SGHVS, FQNEAQ. V was pared by 1 base and J by 5 bases, with 10 bases between.

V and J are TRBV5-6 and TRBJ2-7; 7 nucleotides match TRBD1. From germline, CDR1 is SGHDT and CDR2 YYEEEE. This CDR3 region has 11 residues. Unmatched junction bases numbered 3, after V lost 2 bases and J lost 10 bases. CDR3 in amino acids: CASSFGQDQYF. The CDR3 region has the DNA TGTGCCAGCAGCTTCGGACAGGACCAGTACTTC.

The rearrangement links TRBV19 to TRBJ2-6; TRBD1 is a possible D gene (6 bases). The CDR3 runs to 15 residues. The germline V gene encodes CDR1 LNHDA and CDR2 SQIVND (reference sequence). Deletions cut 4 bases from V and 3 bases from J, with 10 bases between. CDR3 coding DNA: TGTGCCAGTAGTACACAGGGTGGTGGGGCCAACGTCCTGACTTTC. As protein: CASSTQGGGANVLTF.

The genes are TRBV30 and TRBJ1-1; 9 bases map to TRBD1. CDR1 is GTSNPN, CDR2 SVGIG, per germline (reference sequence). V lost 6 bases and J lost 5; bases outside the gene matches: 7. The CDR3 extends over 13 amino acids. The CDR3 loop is CACRGQGLTEAFF. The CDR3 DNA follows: TGTGCCTGCCGGGGACAGGGTTTGACTGAAGCTTTCTTT.

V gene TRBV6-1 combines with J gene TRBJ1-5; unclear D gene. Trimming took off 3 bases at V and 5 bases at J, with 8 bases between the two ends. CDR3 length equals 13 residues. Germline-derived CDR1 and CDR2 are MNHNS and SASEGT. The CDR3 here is CASSDLGDQPQHF. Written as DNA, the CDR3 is TGTGCCAGCAGTGATTTAGGAGATCAGCCCCAGCATTTT.

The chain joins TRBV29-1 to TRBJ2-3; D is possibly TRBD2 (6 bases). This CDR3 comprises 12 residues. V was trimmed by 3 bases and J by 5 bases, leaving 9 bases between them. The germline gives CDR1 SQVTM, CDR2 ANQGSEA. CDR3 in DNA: TGCAGCGTTGAGGAGGGGATAGATACGCAGTATTTT. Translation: CSVEEGIDTQYF.

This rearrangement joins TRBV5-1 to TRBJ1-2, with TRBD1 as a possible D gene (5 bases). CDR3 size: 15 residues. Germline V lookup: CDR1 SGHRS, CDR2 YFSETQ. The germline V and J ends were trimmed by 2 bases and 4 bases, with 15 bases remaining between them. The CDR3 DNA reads TGCGCCAGCAGCTTAGGCGGGGGTGAGAGCTATGGCTACACCTTC. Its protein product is CASSLGGGESYGYTF.

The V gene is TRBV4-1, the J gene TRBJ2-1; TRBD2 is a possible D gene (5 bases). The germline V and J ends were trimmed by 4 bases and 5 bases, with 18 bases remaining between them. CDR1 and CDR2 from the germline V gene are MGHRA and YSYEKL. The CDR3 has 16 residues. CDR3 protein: CASSRSTNGENNEQFF. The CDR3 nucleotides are TGCGCCAGCAGCCGGTCGACTAACGGGGAGAACAATGAGCAGTTCTTC.

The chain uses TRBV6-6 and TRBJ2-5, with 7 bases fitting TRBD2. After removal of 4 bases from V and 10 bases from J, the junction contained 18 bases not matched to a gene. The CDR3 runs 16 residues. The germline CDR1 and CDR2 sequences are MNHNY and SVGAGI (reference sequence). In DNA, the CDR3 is TGTGCCAGCAGTTTTTCAAGCGATATCCTTTCGGGGGGCCAGTACTTC. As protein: CASSFSSDILSGGQYF.

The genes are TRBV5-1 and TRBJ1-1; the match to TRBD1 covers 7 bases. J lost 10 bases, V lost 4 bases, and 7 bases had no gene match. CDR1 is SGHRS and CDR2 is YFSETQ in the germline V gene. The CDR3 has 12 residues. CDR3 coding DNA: TGCGCCAGCAGCCCCGACAGGGTGAGAGCTTTCTTT. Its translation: CASSPDRVRAFF.

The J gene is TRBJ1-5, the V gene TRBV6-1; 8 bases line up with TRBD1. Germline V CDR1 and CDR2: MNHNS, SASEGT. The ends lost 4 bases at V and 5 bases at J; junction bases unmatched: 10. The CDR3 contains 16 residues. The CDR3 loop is CASSVWTGQGDQPQHF. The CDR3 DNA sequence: TGTGCCAGCAGTGTCTGGACAGGGCAGGGGGATCAGCCCCAGCATTTT.

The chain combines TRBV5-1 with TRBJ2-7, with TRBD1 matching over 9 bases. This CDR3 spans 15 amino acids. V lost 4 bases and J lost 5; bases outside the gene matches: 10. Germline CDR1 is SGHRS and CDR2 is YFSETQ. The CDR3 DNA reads TGCGCCAGCAGCCTTGGACAGGGGAAGTCCCACGAGCAGTACTTC. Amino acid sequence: CASSLGQGKSHEQYF. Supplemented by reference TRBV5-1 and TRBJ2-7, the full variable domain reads KAGVTQTPRYLIKTRGQQVTLSCSPISGHRSVSWYQQTPGQGLQFLFEYFSETQRNKGNFPGRFSGRQFSNSRSEMNVSTLELGDSALYLCASSLGQGKSHEQYFGPGTRLTVT.

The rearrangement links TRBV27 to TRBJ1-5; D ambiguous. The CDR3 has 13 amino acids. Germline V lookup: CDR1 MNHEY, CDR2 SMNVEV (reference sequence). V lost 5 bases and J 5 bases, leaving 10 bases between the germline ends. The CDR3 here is CASSTYGDQPQHF. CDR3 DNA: TGTGCCAGCAGTACCTACGGGGATCAGCCCCAGCATTTT.

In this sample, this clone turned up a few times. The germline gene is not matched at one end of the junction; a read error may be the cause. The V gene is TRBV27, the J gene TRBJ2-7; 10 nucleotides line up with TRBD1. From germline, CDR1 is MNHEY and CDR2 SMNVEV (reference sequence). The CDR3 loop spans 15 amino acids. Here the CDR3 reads CASSLRDRGSHEQYF. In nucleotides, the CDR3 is TGTGCCAGCAGTTTAAGGGACAGGGGCTCCCACGAGCAGTACTTC.

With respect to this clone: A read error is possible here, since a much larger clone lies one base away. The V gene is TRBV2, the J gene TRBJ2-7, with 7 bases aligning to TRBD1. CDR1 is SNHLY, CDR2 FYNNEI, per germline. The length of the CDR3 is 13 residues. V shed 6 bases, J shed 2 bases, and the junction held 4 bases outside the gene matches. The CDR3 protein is CASRGQWAYEQYF. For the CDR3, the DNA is TGTGCCAGCAGGGGACAGTGGGCCTACGAGCAGTACTTC.

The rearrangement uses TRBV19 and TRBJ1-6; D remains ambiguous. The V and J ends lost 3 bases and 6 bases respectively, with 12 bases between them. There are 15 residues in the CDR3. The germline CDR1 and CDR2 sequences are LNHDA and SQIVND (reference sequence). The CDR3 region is CASSMSPTSNSPLHF. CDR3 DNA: TGTGCCAGTAGTATGAGCCCCACGAGTAATTCACCCCTCCACTTT. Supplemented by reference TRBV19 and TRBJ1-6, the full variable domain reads DGGITQSPKYLFRKEGQNVTLSCEQNLNHDAMYWYRQDPGQGLRLIYYSQIVNDFQKGDIAEGYSVSREKKESFPLTVTSAQKNPTAFYLCASSMSPTSNSPLHFGNGTRLTVT.

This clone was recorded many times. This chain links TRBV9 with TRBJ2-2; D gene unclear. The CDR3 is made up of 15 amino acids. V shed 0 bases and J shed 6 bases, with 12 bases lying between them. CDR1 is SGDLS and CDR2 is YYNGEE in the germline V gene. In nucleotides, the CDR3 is TGTGCCAGCAGCGTAGGATCGGGTCCCTCCGGGGAGCTGTTTTTT. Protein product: CASSVGSGPSGELFF.

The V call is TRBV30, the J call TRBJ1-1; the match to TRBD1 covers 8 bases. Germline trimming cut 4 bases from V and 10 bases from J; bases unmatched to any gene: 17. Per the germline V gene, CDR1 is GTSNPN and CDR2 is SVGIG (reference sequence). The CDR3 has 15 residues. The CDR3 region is CAWILKTGVGSSAFF. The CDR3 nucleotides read TGTGCCTGGATTCTAAAGACAGGGGTCGGGTCCTCAGCTTTCTTT. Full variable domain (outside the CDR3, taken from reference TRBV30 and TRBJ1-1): SQTIHQWPATLVQPVGSPLSLECTVEGTSNPNLYWYRQAAGRGLQLLFYSVGIGQISSEVPQNLSASRPQDRQFILSSKKLLLSDSGFYLCAWILKTGVGSSAFFGQGTRLTVV.

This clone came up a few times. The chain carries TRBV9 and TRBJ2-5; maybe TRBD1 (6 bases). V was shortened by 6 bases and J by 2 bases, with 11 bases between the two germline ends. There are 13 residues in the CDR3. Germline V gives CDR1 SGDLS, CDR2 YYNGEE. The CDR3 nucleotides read TGTGCCAGCAATAGACAGGAGCAAGAGACCCAGTACTTC. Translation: CASNRQEQETQYF.

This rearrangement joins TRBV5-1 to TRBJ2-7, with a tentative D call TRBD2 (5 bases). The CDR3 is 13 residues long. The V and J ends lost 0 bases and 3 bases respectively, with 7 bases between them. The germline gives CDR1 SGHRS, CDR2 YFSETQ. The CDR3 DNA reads TGCGCCAGCAGCTTGGCTAGCTACTACGAGCAGTACTTC. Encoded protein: CASSLASYYEQYF.

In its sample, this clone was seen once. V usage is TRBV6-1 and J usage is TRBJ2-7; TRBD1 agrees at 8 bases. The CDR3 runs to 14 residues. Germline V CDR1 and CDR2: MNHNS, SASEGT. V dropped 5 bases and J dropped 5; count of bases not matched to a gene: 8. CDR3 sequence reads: CASSRDRFLNEQYF. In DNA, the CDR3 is TGTGCCAGCAGTCGGGACAGGTTCCTGAACGAGCAGTACTTC.

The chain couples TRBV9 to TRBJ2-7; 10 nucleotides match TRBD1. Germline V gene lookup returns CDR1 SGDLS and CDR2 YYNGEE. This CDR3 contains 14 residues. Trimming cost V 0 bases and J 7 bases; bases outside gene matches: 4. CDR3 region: CASSVGGDRGEQYF. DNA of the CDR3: TGTGCCAGCAGCGTAGGAGGGGACAGGGGAGAGCAGTACTTC.

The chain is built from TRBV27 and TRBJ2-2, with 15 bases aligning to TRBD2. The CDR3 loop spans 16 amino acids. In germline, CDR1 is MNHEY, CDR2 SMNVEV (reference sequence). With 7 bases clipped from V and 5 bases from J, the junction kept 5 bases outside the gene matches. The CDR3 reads CASTGLAGGQTGELFF. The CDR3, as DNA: TGTGCCAGCACCGGACTAGCGGGGGGGCAGACCGGGGAGCTGTTTTTT.